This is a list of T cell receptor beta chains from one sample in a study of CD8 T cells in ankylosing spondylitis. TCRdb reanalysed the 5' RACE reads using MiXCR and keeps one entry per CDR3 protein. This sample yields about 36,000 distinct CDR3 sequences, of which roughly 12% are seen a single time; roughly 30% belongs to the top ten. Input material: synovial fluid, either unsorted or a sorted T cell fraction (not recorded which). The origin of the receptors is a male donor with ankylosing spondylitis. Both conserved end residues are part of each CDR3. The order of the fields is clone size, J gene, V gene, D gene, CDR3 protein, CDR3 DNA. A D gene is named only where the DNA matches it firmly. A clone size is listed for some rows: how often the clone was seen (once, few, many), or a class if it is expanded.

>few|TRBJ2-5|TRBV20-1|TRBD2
CSAHLQGLAGGRETQYF
TGCAGTGCTCACCTCCAAGGACTAGCGGGGGGGCGGGAGACCCAGTACTTC
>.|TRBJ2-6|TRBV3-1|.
CASSHRVVRVLTF
TGTGCCAGCAGCCACAGGGTGGTCCGCGTCCTGACTTTC
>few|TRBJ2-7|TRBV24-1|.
CATSDENYEQYF
TGTGCCACCAGTGATGAGAACTACGAGCAGTACTTC
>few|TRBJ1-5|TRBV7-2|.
CASSLVSTLYNQPQHF
TGTGCCAGCAGCTTAGTGAGCACCCTATACAATCAGCCCCAGCATTTT
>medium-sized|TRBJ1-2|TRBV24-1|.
CATSDLFNYGYTF
TGTGCCACCAGTGATTTGTTTAACTATGGCTACACCTTC
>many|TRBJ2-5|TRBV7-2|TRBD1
CASSLVSGQGEETQYF
TGTGCCAGCAGCTTAGTATCCGGACAGGGTGAGGAGACCCAGTACTTC
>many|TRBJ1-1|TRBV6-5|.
CASSYSRWEWTEAFF
TGTGCCAGCAGTTACTCGAGGTGGGAGTGGACTGAAGCTTTCTTT
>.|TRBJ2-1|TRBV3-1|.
CASSQGTDNNEQFF
TGTGCCAGCAGCCAAGGGACGGACAACAATGAGCAGTTCTTC
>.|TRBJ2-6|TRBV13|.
CASGVRGANVLTF
TGTGCCAGCGGGGTTCGTGGGGCCAACGTCCTGACTTTC
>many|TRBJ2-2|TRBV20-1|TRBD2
CSARGQAGDTGELFF
TGCAGTGCTAGAGGGCAAGCGGGAGACACCGGGGAGCTGTTTTTT
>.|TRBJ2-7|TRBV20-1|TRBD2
CSALAGSSYEQYF
TGCAGTGCTCTAGCGGGATCCTCCTACGAGCAGTACTTC
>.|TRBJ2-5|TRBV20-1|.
CSATTWRLLGTQYF
TGCAGTGCTACGACTTGGAGGCTTCTAGGGACCCAGTACTTC
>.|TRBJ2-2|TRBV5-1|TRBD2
CASSLSRTSGRGPSTGELFF
TGCGCCAGCAGCTTATCACGGACTAGCGGGAGAGGGCCCAGCACCGGGGAGCTGTTTTTT
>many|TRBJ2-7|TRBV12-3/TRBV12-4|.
CASSTGNEQYF
TGTGCCAGCAGCACAGGCAACGAGCAGTACTTC
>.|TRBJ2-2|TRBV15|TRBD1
CATSTTIARDRVTGELFF
TGTGCCACCAGCACCACGATAGCTAGGGACAGGGTCACCGGGGAGCTGTTTTTT
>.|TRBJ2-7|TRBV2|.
CASRPPEPYEQYF
TGTGCCAGCAGACCCCCGGAGCCCTACGAGCAGTACTTC
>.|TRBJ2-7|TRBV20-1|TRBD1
CSASPHRGQTYEQYF
TGCAGTGCTAGCCCACACAGGGGGCAAACCTACGAGCAGTACTTC
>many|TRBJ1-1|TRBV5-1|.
CASSFRGGLVNTEAFF
TGCGCCAGCAGCTTCCGGGGAGGGCTGGTGAACACTGAAGCTTTCTTT
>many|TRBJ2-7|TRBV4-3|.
CASSQGWRGSYEQYF
TGCGCCAGCAGCCAAGGGTGGAGGGGCTCCTACGAGCAGTACTTC
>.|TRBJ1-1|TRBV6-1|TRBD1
CASTRGRSGNTEAFF
TGTGCCAGCACCAGGGGGAGATCGGGTAACACTGAAGCTTTCTTT
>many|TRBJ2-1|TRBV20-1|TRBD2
CSATGLAGGFSNEQFF
TGCAGTGCTACGGGACTAGCGGGAGGATTTAGTAATGAGCAGTTCTTC
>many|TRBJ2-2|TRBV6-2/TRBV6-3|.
CASSYTSESGELFF
TGTGCCAGCAGTTATACTTCAGAGTCCGGGGAGCTGTTTTTT
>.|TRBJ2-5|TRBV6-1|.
CASSERVGSLSPETQYF
TGTGCCAGCAGTGAAAGAGTCGGATCTCTGTCTCCCGAGACCCAGTACTTC
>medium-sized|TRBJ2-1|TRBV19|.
CASTPSDITYNEQFF
TGTGCCAGCACCCCCAGTGACATAACCTACAATGAGCAGTTCTTC
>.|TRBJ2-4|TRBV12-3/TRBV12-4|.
CASSDRSDIQYF
TGTGCCAGCAGTGACAGGTCGGACATTCAGTACTTC
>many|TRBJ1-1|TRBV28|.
CASSIIGGTEAFF
TGTGCCAGCAGCATTATCGGGGGGACTGAAGCTTTCTTT
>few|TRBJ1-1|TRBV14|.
CASSPRQTNTEAFF
TGTGCCAGCAGCCCCCGACAGACGAACACTGAAGCTTTCTTT
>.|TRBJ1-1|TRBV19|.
CASSLEQGHEAFF
TGTGCCAGTAGTCTAGAACAGGGCCATGAAGCTTTCTTT
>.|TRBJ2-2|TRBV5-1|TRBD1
CASSLWRGQGPGELFF
TGCGCCAGCAGCTTATGGCGGGGACAGGGTCCCGGGGAGCTGTTTTTT
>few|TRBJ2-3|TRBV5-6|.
CASSPIRPGRVPDTQYF
TGTGCCAGCAGCCCTATCAGGCCGGGGCGAGTGCCAGATACGCAGTATTTT
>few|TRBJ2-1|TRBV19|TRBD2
CASTSGEDNEQFF
TGTGCCAGTACGAGCGGGGAAGACAATGAGCAGTTCTTC
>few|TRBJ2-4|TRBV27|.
CASSLYIGKNIQYF
TGTGCCAGCAGTTTATATATAGGCAAAAACATTCAGTACTTC
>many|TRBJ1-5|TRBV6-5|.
CASSYSTGSGQPQHF
TGTGCCAGCAGTTACTCGACGGGTAGCGGTCAGCCCCAGCATTTT
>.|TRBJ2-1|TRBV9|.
CASSIGTYNEQFF
TGTGCCAGCAGCATCGGAACCTACAATGAGCAGTTCTTC
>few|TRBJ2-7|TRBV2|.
CASSEWQGWMNEQYF
TGTGCCAGCAGTGAATGGCAAGGGTGGATGAACGAGCAGTACTTC
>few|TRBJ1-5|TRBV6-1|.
CASSEVGGSNQPQHF
TGTGCCAGCAGTGAAGTGGGGGGCTCAAATCAGCCCCAGCATTTT
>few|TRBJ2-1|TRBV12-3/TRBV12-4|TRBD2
CASSFSSGSHYNEQFF
TGTGCCAGCAGTTTCTCTAGCGGGAGTCACTACAATGAGCAGTTCTTC
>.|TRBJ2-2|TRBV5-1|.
CASSPGQGGELFF
TGCGCCAGCAGCCCGGGACAAGGGGGGGAGCTGTTTTTT
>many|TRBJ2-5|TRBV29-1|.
CSVVRVLQETQYF
TGCAGCGTTGTCAGGGTCCTCCAAGAGACCCAGTACTTC
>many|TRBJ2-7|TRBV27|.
CASSLALNYEQYF
TGTGCCAGCAGTTTAGCGTTGAACTACGAGCAGTACTTC
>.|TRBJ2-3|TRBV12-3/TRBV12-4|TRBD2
CASSFTVAGGGTDTQYF
TGTGCCAGCAGTTTTACCGTAGCGGGAGGGGGCACAGATACGCAGTATTTT
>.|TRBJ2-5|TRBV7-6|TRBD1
CASSLVHRDRGPETQYF
TGTGCCAGCAGCTTAGTCCATCGGGACAGGGGGCCAGAGACCCAGTACTTC
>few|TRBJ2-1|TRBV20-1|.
CSARDLRGFNEQFF
TGCAGTGCTAGGGACCTTCGAGGGTTCAATGAGCAGTTCTTC
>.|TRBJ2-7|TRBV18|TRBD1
CASSDPWTGGVYEQYF
TGTGCCAGCTCAGACCCGTGGACAGGGGGCGTCTACGAGCAGTACTTC
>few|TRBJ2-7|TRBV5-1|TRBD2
CASSLGLAGGSYEQYF
TGCGCCAGCAGCTTAGGACTAGCGGGAGGGTCCTACGAGCAGTACTTC
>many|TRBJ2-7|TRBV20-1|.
CSARGLTYEQYF
TGCAGTGCTAGGGGTTTGACCTACGAGCAGTACTTC
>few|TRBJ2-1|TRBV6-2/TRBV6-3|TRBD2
CASSPGTSGGRNEQFF
TGTGCCAGCAGCCCCGGGACTAGCGGGGGTAGGAATGAGCAGTTCTTC
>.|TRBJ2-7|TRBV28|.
CASSSPGNTYEQYF
TGTGCCAGCAGTTCGCCAGGGAACACCTACGAGCAGTACTTC
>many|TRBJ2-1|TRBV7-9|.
CASSSQGYNEQFF
TGTGCCAGCAGCTCACAGGGTTACAATGAGCAGTTCTTC
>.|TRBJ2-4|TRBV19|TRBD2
CATWPSGRAAEGKNIQYF
TGTGCCACTTGGCCTAGCGGGAGGGCCGCCGAGGGCAAAAACATTCAGTACTTC
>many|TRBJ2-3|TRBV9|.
CASSPLQGSADTQYF
TGTGCCAGCAGCCCCTTACAGGGCTCGGCAGATACGCAGTATTTT
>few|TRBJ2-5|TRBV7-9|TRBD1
CASSTTGTVRETQYF
TGTGCCAGCAGCACTACCGGGACAGTCCGGGAGACCCAGTACTTC
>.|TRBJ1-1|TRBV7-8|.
CASSPKGAMGTEAFF
TGTGCCAGCAGCCCCAAGGGCGCTATGGGCACTGAAGCTTTCTTT
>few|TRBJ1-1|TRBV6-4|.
CASSDIRRVVAFF
TGTGCCAGCAGTGACATCCGTAGGGTAGTAGCTTTCTTT
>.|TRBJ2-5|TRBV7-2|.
CASRERAYQETQYF
TGTGCCAGCAGAGAGCGGGCCTACCAAGAGACCCAGTACTTC
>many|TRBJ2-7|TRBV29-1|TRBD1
CSVGGGEGYEQYF
TGCAGCGTTGGAGGGGGCGAAGGGTACGAGCAGTACTTC
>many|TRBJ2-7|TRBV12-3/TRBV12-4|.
CASSIGSDGPYEQYF
TGTGCCAGCAGCATCGGTTCGGACGGGCCCTACGAGCAGTACTTC
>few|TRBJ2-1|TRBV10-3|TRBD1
CAISAGTGSSYNEQFF
TGTGCCATCAGCGCCGGGACAGGAAGCTCCTACAATGAGCAGTTCTTC
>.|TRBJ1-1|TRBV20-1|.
CSANIRETEAFF
TGCAGTGCCAACATCAGGGAGACTGAAGCTTTCTTT